A single sample gave rise to the 3 T cell receptor beta chains below, sequenced in a study of Ad26.COV2.S vaccination and SARS-CoV-2 variants. Noted treatment: over 15 received Ad26.COV2.S at low or high dose, single or two shots; about 5 received placebo; per-sample allocation not given. Sampling occurred on day 63 after the first vaccine or placebo injection. The method was immunoSEQ multiplex PCR; TCRdb's version includes in-frame clones alone and lacks a portion of them. The table includes over 300,000 clones, approximately 83% detected once. The sequencing here drew on peripheral blood, taken in a trial of Ad26.COV2.S vaccine versus placebo. The source of these receptors is a person between 18 and 65 years old who received the Ad26.COV2.S COVID-19 vaccine or a placebo.

The chain combines TRBV14 with TRBJ2-7, with D maybe TRBD2 (6 bases). The germline V and J ends were trimmed by 6 bases and 6 bases, with 21 bases remaining between them. The CDR3 is 15 residues long. Germline V lookup: CDR1 SGHDN, CDR2 FVKESK. The CDR3 reads CASRTGTSSEGEQYF. The DNA for the CDR3 is TGTGCCAGCAGGACGGGAACTAGCAGCGAAGGCGAGCAGTACTTC.

This chain uses TRBV12-3 or TRBV12-4 with TRBJ1-1; no clear D. This CDR3 comprises 11 residues. The V gene lost 8 bases and the J gene lost 4 bases, with 8 bases spanning the gap. The DNA for the CDR3 is TGTGCCAGCGGTACATCCACTGAAGCTTTCTTT. Residues: CASGTSTEAFF.

Regarding this clone: Different DNA sequences within this sample yield the same CDR3. The chain uses TRBV19 and TRBJ2-3; the match to TRBD2 covers 8 bases. V lost 5 bases and J lost 4; bases outside the gene matches: 2. Germline V gene data show CDR1 as LNHDA and CDR2 as SQIVND (reference sequence). The length of the CDR3 is 13 residues. The chain's CDR3 is CASSPRGADTQYF. The CDR3 nucleotides read TGTGCCAGTAGTCCGCGGGGGGCAGATACGCAGTATTTT. Variable domain in full (rest from reference TRBV19 and TRBJ2-3): DGGITQSPKYLFRKEGQNVTLSCEQNLNHDAMYWYRQDPGQGLRLIYYSQIVNDFQKGDIAEGYSVSREKKESFPLTVTSAQKNPTAFYLCASSPRGADTQYFGPGTRLTVL.